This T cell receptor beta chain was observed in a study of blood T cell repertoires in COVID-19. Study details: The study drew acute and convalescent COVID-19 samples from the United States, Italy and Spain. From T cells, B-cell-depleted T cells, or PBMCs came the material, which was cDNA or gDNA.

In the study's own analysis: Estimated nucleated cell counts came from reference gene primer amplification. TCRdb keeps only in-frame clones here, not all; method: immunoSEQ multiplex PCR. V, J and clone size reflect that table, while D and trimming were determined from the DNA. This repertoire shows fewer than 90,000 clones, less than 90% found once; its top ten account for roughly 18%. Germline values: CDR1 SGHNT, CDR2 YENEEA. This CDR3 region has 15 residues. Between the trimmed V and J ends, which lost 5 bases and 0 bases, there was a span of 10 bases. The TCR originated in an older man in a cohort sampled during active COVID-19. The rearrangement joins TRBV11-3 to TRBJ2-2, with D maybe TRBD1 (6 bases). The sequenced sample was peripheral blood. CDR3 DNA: TGTGCCAGCAGCCTAGGACAGACGAACACCGGGGAGCTGTTTTTT. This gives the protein CASSLGQTNTGELFF.